What follows describes a single T cell receptor beta chain. Its antigen is as yet unknown. Random hexamers primed reverse transcription of about 0.45 to 1 ug RNA. TCR beta CDR3 was amplified by immunoSEQ covering 54 Vbeta and 13 Jbeta. TCRdb passed the immunoSEQ multiplex PCR reads through MiXCR, listing each CDR3 protein once. The sample has around 71,000 distinct CDR3 sequences; 90% to 95% are singletons. This entry is derived from a study of CD8 T cells in Susac syndrome. Across the study: Blood was drawn from Susac syndrome patients while they were therapy-naive, on corticosteroids, or on intravenous immunoglobulin alone.

V lost 5 bases and J 2 bases, leaving 12 bases between the germline ends. This CDR3 has 15 amino acids. Germline V CDR1 and CDR2: SGHAT, FQDESV (reference sequence). CD8+ and CD4+ T cells from blood underwent TCR beta sequencing, which was carried out in a high-throughput format. General study points: When the CD4+ T cell repertoires of patients with Susac syndrome were examined, they did not show any clonal expansion.

The receptor was derived from a human donor with Susac syndrome. The V gene is TRBV11-1, the J gene TRBJ2-2; D perhaps matches TRBD2 (5 bases). Sequencing used CD4+ T cells from PBMCs. The CDR3 DNA is TGTGCCAGCAGCCCCCCGGGGAGCAACACCGGGGAGCTGTTTTTT. Translation: CASSPPGSNTGELFF. Variable domain in full (rest from reference TRBV11-1 and TRBJ2-2): EAEVAQSPRYKITEKSQAVAFWCDPISGHATLYWYRQILGQGPELLVQFQDESVVDDSQLPKDRFSAERLKGVDSTLKIQPAELGDSAMYLCASSPPGSNTGELFFGEGSRLTVL.